This T cell receptor (beta chain) was obtained from a study of T cell changes during pregnancy in multiple sclerosis (dated by TCRdb to about 2019). Turning to the overall study: Changes in the T cell repertoire over the course of pregnancy were examined in this study in women with multiple sclerosis.

Libraries were made using the immunoSEQ multiplex PCR assay. Sourced from immuneACCESS, this table was stored by TCRdb with only in-frame sequences that have V and J called. A share of the clones is absent; for the studies checked, an unresolved V gene accounts for under half, and the remainder has no known explanation. The sample table contains some 85,000 clones; only one count was recorded for approximately 94% of them. Under 0.85% of the sample is held by the ten biggest clonotypes. The CDR3 spans 15 residues, from the cysteine through the phenylalanine. Only the CDR3 DNA is retained, 45 bases long and in frame from the first base. From a lookup of the germline V gene (reference sequence), CDR1 and CDR2 are MNHEY and SMNVEV. V was cut back by 2 bases and J by 5 bases, leaving a gap of 15 bases between them. Concerning this clone itself: Its target antigen remains unknown. Per-base qualities were not stored, and no clone one base away is much larger.

The rearrangement combines TRBV27 with TRBJ1-1; TRBD1 is perhaps the D gene, given 5 matching bases. Sample: peripheral blood, taken in the third trimester of pregnancy. This sequence was found in a female donor with multiple sclerosis, enrolled in a pregnancy study. The DNA sequence reads TGTGCCAGCAGTTTACCCCCTGGGGGGGGAACTGAAGCTTTCTTT. This sequence encodes CASSLPPGGGTEAFF.